This entry concerns a single T cell receptor (beta chain). Amplification used 60 Vbeta primers and 13 Jbeta primers. The method was immunoSEQ multiplex PCR; TCRdb's version includes in-frame clones alone and lacks a portion of them. The sample has about 150,000 clones, roughly 80% seen once. The germline gives CDR1 SNHLY, CDR2 FYNNEI. The CDR3 has 16 residues. V lost 6 bases and J lost 1; bases outside the gene matches: 5. This entry belongs to a study of cytomegalovirus exposure and HLA in healthy donors. The specimen was PBMCs. The V and J genes are TRBV2 and TRBJ2-2; 10 bases align to TRBD2. The origin of this receptor is a male donor in good health and CMV-seronegative. CDR3 sequence: CASRGGLALNTGELFF. In nucleotides, the CDR3 is TGTGCCAGCAGGGGGGGACTAGCGTTGAACACCGGGGAGCTGTTTTTT.